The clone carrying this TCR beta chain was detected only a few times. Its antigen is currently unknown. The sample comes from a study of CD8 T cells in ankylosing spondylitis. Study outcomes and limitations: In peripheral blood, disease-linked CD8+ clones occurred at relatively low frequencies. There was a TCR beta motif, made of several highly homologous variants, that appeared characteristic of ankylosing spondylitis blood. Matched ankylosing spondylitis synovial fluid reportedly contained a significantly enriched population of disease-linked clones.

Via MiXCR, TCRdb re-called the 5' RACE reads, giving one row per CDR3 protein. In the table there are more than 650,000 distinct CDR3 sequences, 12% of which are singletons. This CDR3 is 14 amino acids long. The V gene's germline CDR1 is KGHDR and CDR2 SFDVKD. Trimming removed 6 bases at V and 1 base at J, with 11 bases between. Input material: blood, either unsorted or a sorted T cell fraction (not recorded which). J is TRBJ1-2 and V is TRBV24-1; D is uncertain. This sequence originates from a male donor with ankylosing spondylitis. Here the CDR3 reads CATSQDTHNYGYTF. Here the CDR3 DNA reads TGTGCCACCAGTCAAGACACCCATAACTATGGCTACACCTTC.